This T cell receptor (beta chain) was sequenced during a study of blood T cell repertoires in COVID-19. The data were produced by immunoSEQ multiplex PCR, yet TCRdb's version contains in-frame clones alone and is incomplete. The profile shows about 78,000 clones, more than 75% of them singletons. The CDR3 is 15 residues long. Germline V gene data show CDR1 as KGHDR and CDR2 as SFDVKD. Trimming at V came to 9 bases and at J to 7 bases, leaving 13 bases not matched to a gene. The sequence was obtained from a man in his fifties or sixties with active or convalescent COVID-19. V is TRBV24-1 and J is TRBJ2-1; 8 positions match TRBD2. Sequenced sample: peripheral blood. CDR3 coding DNA: TGTGCCACCCGCGACGGGGGGGGGCTAGGGAATGAGCAGTTCTTC. It is translated as CATRDGGGLGNEQFF.